This T cell receptor (beta chain) was documented in a study of T cell responses to AZD1222 COVID-19 vaccine. General observations from the study: Females outnumbered males among donors, who were mostly white British; clonal diversity was possibly underestimated.

Worth noting for this clone: Its antigen remains unknown. A read error may produce the germline difference seen at one junction end.

Produced via immunoSEQ multiplex PCR; TCRdb's table is partial and in-frame only. Of more than 100,000 clones detected, 85% to 90% appear once; the ten largest clones hold roughly 3.5%. Sequences were derived from peripheral blood, sampled on day 0 of AZD1222 vaccination. The sequence came from an adult in good health.

CDR3 amino acids: CASSLEIGGRSEQYF. The CDR3 DNA reads TGTGCTAGCAGCTTAGAGATAGGTGGGAGGAGTGAGCAGTACTTC. This chain connects TRBV7-7 to TRBJ2-7; D perhaps matches TRBD2 (6 bases). Germline loops: CDR1 SSHAT, CDR2 FNYEAQ (reference sequence). The CDR3 loop spans 15 amino acids.